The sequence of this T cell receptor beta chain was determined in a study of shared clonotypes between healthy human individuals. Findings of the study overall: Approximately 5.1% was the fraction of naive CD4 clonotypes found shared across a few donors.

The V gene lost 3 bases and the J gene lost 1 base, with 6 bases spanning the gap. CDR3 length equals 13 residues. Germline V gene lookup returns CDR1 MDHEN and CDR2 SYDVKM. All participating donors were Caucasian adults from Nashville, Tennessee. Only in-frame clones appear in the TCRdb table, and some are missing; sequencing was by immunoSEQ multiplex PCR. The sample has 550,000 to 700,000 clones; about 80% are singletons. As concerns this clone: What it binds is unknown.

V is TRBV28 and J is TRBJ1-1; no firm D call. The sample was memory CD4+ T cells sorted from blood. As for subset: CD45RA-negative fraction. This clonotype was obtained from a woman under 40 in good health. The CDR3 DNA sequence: TGTGCCAGCAGTTTCCCAGCGAACACTGAAGCTTTCTTT. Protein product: CASSFPANTEAFF.